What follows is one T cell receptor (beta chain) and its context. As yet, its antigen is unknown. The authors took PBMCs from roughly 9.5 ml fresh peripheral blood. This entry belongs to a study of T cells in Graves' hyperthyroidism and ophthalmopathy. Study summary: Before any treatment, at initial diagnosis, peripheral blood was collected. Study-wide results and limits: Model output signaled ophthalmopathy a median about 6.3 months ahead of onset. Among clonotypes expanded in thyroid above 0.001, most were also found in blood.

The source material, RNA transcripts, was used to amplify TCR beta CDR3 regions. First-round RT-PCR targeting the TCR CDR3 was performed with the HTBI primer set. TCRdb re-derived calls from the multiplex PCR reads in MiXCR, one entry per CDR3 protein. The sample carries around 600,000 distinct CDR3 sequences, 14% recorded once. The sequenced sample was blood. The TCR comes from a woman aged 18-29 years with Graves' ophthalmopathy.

CDR3 loop: CATSRGQSFYEQYF. CDR3 coding DNA: TGTGCCACCAGCCGCGGACAGAGTTTCTACGAGCAGTACTTC. This chain links TRBV15 with TRBJ2-7; weak D call: TRBD1 (6 bases). Germline V gene lookup returns CDR1 LNHNV and CDR2 YYDKDF (reference sequence). The ends were cut back, 5 bases at V and 3 bases at J, with 14 bases in the middle. The CDR3 totals 14 residues.